Given below is one T cell receptor beta chain in context. Per the study methods: For nucleated cells, counts were estimated from reference gene primer amplification. This table comes from immunoSEQ multiplex PCR, and its TCRdb copy is limited to in-frame clones, with some not included. Clone size and the V and J calls come from that table; the DNA yielded D and trimming. The sample lists approximately 93,000 clones; approximately 89% were seen once. The data were taken from a study of blood T cell repertoires in COVID-19. Study details: Donors in the United States, Italy and Spain gave samples during acute or convalescent COVID-19. From T cells, B-cell-depleted T cells, or PBMCs came the material, which was cDNA or gDNA.

V was trimmed by 0 bases and J by 0 bases, leaving 8 bases between them. The V gene's germline CDR1 is MNHNS and CDR2 SASEGT. The CDR3 has 15 amino acids. The TCR originated in a man in his sixties with acute or convalescent COVID-19. The chain employs TRBV6-1 and TRBJ1-2; D is ambiguous. The specimen sequenced was peripheral blood. CDR3 nucleotide sequence: TGTGCCAGCAGTGAAGCCGCAGGCGCTAACTATGGCTACACCTTC. Translation gives CASSEAAGANYGYTF.